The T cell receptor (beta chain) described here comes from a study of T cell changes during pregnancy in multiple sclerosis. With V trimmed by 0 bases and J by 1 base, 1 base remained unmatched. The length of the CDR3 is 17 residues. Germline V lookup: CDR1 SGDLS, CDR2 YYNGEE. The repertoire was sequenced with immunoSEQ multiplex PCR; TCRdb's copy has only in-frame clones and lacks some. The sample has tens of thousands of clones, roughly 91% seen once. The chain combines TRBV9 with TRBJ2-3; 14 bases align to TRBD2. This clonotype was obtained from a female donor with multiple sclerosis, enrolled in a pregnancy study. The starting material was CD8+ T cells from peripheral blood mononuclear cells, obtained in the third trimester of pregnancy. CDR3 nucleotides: TGTGCCAGCAGCGTAGTGGGACTAGCGGGGGGCACAGATACGCAGTATTTT. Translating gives CASSVVGLAGGTDTQYF.